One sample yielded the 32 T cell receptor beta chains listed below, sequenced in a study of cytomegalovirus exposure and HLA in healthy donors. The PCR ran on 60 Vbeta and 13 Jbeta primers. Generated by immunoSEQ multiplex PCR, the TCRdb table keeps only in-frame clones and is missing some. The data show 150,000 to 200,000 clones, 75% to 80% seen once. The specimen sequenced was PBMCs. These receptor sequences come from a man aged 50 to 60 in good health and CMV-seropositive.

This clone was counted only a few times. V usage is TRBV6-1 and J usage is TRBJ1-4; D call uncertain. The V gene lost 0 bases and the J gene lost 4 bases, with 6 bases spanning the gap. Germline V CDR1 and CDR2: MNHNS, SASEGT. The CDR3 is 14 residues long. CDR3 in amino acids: CASSEAGLNEKLFF. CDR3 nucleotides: TGTGCCAGCAGTGAAGCAGGACTTAATGAAAAACTGTTTTTT.

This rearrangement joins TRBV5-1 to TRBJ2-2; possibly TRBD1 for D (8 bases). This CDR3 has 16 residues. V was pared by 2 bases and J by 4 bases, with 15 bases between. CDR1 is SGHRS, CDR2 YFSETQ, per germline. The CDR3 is CASSLAGQDFTGELFF. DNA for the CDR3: TGCGCCAGCAGCTTAGCGGGACAGGATTTCACCGGGGAGCTGTTTTTT.

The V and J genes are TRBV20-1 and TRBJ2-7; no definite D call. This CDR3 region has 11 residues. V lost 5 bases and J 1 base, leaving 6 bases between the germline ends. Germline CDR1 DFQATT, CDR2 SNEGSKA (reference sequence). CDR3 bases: TGCAGTGCTTACAGATCCTACGAGCAGTACTTC. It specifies CSAYRSYEQYF.

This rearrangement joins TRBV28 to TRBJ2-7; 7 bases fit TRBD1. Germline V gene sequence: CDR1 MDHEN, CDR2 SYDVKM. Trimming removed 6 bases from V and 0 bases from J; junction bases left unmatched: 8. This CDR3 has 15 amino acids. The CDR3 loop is CASSYDRVGSYEQYF. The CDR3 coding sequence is TGTGCCAGCAGCTACGACAGGGTGGGCTCCTACGAGCAGTACTTC.

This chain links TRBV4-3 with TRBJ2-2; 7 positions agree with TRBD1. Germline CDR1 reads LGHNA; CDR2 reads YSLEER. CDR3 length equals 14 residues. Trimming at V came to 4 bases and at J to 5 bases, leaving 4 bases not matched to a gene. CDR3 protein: CASSPGQPTGELFF. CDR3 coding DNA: TGCGCCAGCAGCCCGGGACAGCCTACCGGGGAGCTGTTTTTT.

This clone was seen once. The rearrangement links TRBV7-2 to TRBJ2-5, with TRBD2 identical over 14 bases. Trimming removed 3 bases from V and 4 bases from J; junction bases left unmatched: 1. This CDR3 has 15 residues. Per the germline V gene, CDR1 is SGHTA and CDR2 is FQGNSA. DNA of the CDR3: TGTGCCAGCAGCTTGACTAGCGGGGGGGCAGAGACCCAGTACTTC. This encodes CASSLTSGGAETQYF.

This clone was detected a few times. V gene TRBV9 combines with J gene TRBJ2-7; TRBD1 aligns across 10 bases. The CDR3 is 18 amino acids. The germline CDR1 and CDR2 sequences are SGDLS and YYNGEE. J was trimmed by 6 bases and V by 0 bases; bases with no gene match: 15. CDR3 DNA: TGTGCCAGCAGCGTAGCTGGGGTCCCGGGACAGGGGCCTGGCGAGCAGTACTTC. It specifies CASSVAGVPGQGPGEQYF. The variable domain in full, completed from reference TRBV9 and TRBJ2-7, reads DSGVTQTPKHLITATGQRVTLRCSPRSGDLSVYWYQQSLDQGLQFLIQYYNGEERAKGNILERFSAQQFPDLHSELNLSSLELGDSALYFCASSVAGVPGQGPGEQYFGPGTRLTVT.

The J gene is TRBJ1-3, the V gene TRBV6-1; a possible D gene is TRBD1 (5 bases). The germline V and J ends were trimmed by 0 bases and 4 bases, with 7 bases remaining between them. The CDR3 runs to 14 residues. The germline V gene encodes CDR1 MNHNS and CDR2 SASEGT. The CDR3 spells CASSEARAGNTIYF. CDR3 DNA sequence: TGTGCCAGCAGTGAAGCCAGGGCGGGAAACACCATATATTTT.

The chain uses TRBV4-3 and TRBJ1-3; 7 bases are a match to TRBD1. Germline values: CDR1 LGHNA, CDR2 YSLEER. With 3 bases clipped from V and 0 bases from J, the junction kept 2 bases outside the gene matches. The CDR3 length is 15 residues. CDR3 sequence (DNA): TGCGCCAGCAGCCAGGGACAGACCTCTGGAAACACCATATATTTT. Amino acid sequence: CASSQGQTSGNTIYF.

Here the CDR3 DNA reads TGTGCCAGCAGCGTAGATAACAGTCAAGGAGAGACCCAGTACTTC. This gives the protein CASSVDNSQGETQYF. The gene calls are TRBV9 and TRBJ2-5; D is ambiguous. This CDR3 has 15 amino acids. CDR1 and CDR2 from the germline V gene are SGDLS and YYNGEE. V was clipped by 0 bases and J by 4 bases, with 13 bases between them. Supplemented by reference TRBV9 and TRBJ2-5, the full variable domain reads DSGVTQTPKHLITATGQRVTLRCSPRSGDLSVYWYQQSLDQGLQFLIQYYNGEERAKGNILERFSAQQFPDLHSELNLSSLELGDSALYFCASSVDNSQGETQYFGPGTRLLVL.

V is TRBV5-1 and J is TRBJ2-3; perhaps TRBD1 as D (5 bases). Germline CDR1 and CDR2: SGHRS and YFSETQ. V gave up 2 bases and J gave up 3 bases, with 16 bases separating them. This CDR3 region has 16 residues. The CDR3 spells CASSLESRVSTDTQYF. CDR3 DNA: TGCGCCAGCAGCTTAGAATCCAGGGTCTCGACAGATACGCAGTATTTT.

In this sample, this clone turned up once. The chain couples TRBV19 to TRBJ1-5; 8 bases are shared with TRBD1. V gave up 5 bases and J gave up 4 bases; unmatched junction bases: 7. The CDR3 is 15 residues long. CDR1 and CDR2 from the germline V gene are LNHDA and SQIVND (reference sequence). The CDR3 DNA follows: TGTGCCAGTAGTCGACAGGGGAAGACAAATCAGCCCCAGCATTTT. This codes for CASSRQGKTNQPQHF.

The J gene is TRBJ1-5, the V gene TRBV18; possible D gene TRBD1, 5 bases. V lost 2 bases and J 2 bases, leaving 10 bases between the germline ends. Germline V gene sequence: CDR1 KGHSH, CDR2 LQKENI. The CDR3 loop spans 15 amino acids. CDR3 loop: CASSPIGVGNQPQHF. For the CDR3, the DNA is TGTGCCAGCTCACCAATAGGGGTTGGCAATCAGCCCCAGCATTTT.

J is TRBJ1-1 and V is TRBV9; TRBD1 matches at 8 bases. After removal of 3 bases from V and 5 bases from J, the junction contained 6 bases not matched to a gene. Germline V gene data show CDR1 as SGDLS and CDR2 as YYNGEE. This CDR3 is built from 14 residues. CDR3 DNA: TGTGCCAGCAGCGCCCACAGGGGGGGAACTGAAGCTTTCTTT. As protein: CASSAHRGGTEAFF.

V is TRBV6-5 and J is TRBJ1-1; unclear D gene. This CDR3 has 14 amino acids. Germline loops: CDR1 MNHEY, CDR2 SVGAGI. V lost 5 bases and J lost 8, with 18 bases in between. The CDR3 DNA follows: TGTGCCAGCAGTCCAAACGTCAAGACATCAGAAGCTTTCTTT. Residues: CASSPNVKTSEAFF.

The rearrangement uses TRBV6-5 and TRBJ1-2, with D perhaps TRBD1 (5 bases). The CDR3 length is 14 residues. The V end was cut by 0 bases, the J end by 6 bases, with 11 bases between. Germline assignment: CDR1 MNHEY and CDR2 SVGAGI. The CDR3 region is CASSYSPGSHGYTF. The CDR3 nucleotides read TGTGCCAGCAGTTACTCTCCAGGGTCCCATGGCTACACCTTC.

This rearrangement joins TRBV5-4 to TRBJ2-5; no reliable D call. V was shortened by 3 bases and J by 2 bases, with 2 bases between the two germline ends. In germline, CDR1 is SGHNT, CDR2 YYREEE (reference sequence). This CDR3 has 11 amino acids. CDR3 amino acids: CASSSQETQYF. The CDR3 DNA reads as TGTGCCAGCAGCTCACAAGAGACCCAGTACTTC. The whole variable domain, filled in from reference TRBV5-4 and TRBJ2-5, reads ETGVTQSPTHLIKTRGQQVTLRCSSQSGHNTVSWYQQALGQGPQFIFQYYREEENGRGNFPPRFSGLQFPNYSSELNVNALELDDSALYLCASSSQETQYFGPGTRLLVL.

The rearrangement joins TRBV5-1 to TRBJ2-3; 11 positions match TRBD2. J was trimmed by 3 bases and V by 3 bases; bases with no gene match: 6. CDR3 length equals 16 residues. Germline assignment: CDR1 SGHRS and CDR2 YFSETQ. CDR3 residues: CASSSTSGGGTDTQYF. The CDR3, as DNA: TGCGCCAGCAGCTCAACTAGCGGGGGAGGTACAGATACGCAGTATTTT.

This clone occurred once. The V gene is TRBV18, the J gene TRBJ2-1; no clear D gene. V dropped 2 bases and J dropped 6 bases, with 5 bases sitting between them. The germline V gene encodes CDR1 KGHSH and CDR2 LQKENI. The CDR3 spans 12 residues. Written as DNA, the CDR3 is TGTGCCAGCTCACCAAACAGCAATGAGCAGTTCTTC. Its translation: CASSPNSNEQFF.

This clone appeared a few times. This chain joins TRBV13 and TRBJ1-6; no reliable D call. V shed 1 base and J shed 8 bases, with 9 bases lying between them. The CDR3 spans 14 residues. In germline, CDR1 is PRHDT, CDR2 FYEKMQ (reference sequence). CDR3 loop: CASSLERGDSPLHF. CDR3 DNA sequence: TGTGCCAGCAGCTTAGAACGGGGTGATTCACCCCTCCACTTT.

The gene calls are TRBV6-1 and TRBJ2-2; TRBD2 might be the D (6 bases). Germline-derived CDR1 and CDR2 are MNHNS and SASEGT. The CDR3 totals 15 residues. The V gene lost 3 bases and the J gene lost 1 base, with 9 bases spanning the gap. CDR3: CASSEGLLNTGELFF. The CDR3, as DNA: TGTGCCAGCAGTGAGGGACTTTTGAACACCGGGGAGCTGTTTTTT.

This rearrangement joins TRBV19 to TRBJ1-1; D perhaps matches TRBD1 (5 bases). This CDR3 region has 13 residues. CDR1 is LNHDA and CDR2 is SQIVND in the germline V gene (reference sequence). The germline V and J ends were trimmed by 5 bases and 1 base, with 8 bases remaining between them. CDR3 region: CASSLQANTEAFF. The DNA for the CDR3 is TGTGCCAGTAGTCTACAGGCGAACACTGAAGCTTTCTTT.

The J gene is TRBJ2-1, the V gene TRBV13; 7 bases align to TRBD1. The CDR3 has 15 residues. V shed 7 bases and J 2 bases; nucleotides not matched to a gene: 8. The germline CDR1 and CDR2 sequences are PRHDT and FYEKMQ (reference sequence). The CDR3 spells CASTKQGFTYNEQFF. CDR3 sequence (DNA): TGTGCCAGCACCAAACAGGGGTTCACCTACAATGAGCAGTTCTTC.

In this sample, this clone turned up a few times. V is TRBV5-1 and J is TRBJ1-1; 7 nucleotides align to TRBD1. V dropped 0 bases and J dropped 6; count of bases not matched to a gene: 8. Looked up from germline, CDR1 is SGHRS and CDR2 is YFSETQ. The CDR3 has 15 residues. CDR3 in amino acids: CASSLGDRAGSEAFF. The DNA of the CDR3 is TGCGCCAGCAGCTTGGGAGACAGGGCCGGGTCTGAAGCTTTCTTT.

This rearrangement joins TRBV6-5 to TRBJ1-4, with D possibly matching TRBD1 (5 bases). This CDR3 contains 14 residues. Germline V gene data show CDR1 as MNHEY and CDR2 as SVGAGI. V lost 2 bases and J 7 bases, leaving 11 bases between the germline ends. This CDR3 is CASSYDGGGEKLFF. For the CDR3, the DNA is TGTGCCAGCAGTTACGACGGGGGAGGTGAAAAACTGTTTTTT.

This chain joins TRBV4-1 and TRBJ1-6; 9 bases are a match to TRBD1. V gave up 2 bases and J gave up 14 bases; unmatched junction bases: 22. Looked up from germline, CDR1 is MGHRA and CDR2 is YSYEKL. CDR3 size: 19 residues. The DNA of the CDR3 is TGCGCCAGCAGCCAACCCAACAGGGGGCGGGTTACCCAAGAGAGGTCCCTCCACTTT. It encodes CASSQPNRGRVTQERSLHF.

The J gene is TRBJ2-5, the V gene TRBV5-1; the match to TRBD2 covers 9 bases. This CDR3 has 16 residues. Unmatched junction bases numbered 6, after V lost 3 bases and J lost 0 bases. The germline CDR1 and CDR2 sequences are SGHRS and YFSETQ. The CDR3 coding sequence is TGCGCCAGCAGCTCCGGAGCGGGGGGCTACCAAGAGACCCAGTACTTC. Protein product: CASSSGAGGYQETQYF.

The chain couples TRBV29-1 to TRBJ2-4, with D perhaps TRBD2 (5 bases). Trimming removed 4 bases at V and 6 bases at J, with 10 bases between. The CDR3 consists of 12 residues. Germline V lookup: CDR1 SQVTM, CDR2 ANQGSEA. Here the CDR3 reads CSVAERRNIQYF. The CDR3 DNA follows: TGCAGCGTTGCGGAGCGGAGAAACATTCAGTACTTC. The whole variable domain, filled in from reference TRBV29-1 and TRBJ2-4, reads SAVISQKPSRDICQRGTSLTIQCQVDSQVTMMFWYRQQPGQSLTLIATANQGSEATYESGFVIDKFPISRPNLTFSTLTVSNMSPEDSSIYLCSVAERRNIQYFGAGTRLSVL.

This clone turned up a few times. The CDR3 region has the DNA TGTGCCAGCACCCGACAGGCCCTTGAGGAAAAACTGTTTTTT. This translates into CASTRQALEEKLFF. The V call is TRBV21-1, the J call TRBJ1-4; TRBD1 is the table's D call and was not checked against the DNA. TRBV21-1 is marked as a pseudogene. This CDR3 spans 14 amino acids.

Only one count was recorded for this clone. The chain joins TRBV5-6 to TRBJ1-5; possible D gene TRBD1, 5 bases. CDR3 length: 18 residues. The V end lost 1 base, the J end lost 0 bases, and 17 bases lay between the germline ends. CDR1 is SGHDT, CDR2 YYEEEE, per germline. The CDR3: CASSLYGQGPYSNQPQHF. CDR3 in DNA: TGTGCCAGCAGCTTGTACGGACAAGGACCCTATAGCAATCAGCCCCAGCATTTT.

The DNA for the CDR3 is TGTGCCAGCATCGAGGGGGGGCCAAGAGATACGCAGTATTTT. It codes for CASIEGGPRDTQYF. The chain joins TRBV28 to TRBJ2-3; TRBD2 might be the D (7 bases). The CDR3 contains 14 residues. Trimming removed 7 bases from V and 5 bases from J, with 16 bases in between. Germline V gene data show CDR1 as MDHEN and CDR2 as SYDVKM.

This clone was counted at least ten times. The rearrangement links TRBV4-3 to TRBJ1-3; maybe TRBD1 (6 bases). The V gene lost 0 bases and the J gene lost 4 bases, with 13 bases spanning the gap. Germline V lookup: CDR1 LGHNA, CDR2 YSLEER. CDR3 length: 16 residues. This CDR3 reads CASSQDYRAVGNTIYF. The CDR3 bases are TGCGCCAGCAGCCAAGATTACAGGGCGGTAGGAAACACCATATATTTT.